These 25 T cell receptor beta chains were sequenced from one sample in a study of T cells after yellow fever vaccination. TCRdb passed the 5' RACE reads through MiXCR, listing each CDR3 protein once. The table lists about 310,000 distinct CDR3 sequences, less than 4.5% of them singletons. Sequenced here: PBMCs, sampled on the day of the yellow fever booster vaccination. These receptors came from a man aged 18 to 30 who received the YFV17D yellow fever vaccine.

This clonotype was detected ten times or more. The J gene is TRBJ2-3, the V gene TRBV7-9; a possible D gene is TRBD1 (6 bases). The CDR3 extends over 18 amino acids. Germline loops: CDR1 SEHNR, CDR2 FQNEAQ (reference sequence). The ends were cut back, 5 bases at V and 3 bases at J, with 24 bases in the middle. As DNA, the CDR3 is TGTGCCAGCAGCCCCACTAGGGGGAAGGGGCCGTCGACAGATACGCAGTATTTT. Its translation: CASSPTRGKGPSTDTQYF.

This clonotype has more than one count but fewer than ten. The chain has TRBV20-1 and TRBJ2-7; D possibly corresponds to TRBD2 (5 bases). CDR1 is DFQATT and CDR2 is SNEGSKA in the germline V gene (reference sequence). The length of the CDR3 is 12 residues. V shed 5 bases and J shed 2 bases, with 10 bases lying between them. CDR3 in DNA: TGCAGTGCTTCACCGGGGACCTACGAGCAGTACGTC. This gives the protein CSASPGTYEQYV.

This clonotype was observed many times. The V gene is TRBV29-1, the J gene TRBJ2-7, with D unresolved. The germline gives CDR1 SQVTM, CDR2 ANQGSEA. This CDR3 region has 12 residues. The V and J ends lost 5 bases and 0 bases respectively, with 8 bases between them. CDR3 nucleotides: TGCAGCGTTCGGACGCACTCCTACGAGCAGTACTTC. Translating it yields CSVRTHSYEQYF.

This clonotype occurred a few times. CDR3 loop: CASSPMGPRSPEETQYF. The CDR3 DNA reads TGTGCCAGCAGCCCCATGGGCCCCCGGTCCCCCGAAGAGACCCAGTACTTC. The rearrangement links TRBV7-3 to TRBJ2-5, with D unclear. This CDR3 is built from 17 residues. Germline CDR1 SGHTA, CDR2 FQGTGA. Trimming took 5 bases from V and 3 from J, leaving 22 bases between them.

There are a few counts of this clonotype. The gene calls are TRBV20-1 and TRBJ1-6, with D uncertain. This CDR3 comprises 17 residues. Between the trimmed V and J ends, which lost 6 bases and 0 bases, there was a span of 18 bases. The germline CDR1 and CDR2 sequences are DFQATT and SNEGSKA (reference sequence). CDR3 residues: CSAPPPAASSYNSPLHF. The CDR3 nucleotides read TGCAGTGCCCCCCCGCCCGCGGCGAGCTCCTATAATTCACCCCTCCACTTT.

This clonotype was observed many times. The DNA of the CDR3 is TGTGCCAGCAGCCTCAGGGATGACGGCCAGTACTTC. This encodes CASSLRDDGQYF. V and J are TRBV12-3 or TRBV12-4 and TRBJ2-5, with D maybe TRBD1 (5 bases). V shed 6 bases and J shed 10 bases, with 15 bases lying between them. This CDR3 has 12 amino acids.

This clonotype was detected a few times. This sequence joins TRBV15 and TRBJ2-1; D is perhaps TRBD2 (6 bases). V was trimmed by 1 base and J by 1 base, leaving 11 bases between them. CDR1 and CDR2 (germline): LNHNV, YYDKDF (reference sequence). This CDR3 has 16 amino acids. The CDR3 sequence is CATSRGLVGSYNEQFF. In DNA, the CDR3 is TGTGCCACCAGCAGAGGACTAGTTGGTTCCTACAATGAGCAGTTCTTC.

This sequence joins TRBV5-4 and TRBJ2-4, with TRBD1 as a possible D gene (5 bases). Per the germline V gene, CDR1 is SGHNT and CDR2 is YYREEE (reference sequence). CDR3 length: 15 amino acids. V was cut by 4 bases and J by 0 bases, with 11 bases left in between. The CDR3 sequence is CASSLGPIAKNIQYF. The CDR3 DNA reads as TGTGCCAGCAGCCTGGGGCCGATAGCCAAAAACATTCAGTACTTC.

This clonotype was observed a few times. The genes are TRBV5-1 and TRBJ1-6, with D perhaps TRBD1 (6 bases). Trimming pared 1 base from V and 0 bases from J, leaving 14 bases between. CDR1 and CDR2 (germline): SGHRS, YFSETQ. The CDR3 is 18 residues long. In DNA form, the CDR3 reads TGCGCCAGCAGCTTGACAGGGTCAATGAGCTCCTATAATTCACCCCTCCACTTT. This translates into CASSLTGSMSSYNSPLHF.

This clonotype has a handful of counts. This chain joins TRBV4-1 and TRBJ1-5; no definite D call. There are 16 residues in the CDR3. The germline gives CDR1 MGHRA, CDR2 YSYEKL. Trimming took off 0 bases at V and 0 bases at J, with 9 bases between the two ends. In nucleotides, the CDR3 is TGCGCCAGCAGCCAAGATTCGACTTATAGCAATCAGCCCCAGCATTTT. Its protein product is CASSQDSTYSNQPQHF.

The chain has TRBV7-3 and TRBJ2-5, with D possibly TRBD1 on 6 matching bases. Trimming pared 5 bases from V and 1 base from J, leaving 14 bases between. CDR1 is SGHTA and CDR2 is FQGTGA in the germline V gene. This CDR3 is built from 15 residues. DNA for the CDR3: TGTGCCAGCAGCAATACAGGGTCGGCCCAAGAGACCCAGTACTTC. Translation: CASSNTGSAQETQYF.

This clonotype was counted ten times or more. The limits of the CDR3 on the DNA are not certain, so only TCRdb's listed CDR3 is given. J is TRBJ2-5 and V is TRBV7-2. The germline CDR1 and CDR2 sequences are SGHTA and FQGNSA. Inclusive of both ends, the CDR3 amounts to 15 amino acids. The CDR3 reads CASSLDQGFLETQYF.

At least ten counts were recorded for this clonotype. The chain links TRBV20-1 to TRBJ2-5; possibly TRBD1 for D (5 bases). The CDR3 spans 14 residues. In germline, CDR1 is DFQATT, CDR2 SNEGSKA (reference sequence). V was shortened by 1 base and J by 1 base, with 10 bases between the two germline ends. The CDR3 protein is CSARVETAQETQYF. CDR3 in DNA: TGCAGTGCTAGAGTCGAGACAGCCCAAGAGACCCAGTACTTC.

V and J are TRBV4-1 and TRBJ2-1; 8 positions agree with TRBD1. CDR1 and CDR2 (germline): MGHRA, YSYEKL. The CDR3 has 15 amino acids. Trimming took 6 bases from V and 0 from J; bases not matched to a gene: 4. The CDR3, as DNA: TGCGCCAGCAGACGACAGGGGAGCTCCTACAATGAGCAGTTCTTC. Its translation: CASRRQGSSYNEQFF.

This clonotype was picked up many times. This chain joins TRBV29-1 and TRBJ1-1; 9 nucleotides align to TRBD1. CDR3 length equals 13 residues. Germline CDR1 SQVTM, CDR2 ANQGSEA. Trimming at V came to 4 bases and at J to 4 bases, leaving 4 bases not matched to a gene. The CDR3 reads CSVVGQGITEAFF. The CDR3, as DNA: TGCAGCGTTGTGGGACAGGGTATCACTGAAGCTTTCTTT.

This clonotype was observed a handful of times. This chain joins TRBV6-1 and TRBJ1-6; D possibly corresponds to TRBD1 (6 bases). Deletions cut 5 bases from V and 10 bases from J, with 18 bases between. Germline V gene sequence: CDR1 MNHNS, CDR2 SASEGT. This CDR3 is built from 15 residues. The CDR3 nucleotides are TGTGCCAGCAGTCATGACAGGACCGTACAGTCACCCCTCCACTTT. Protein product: CASSHDRTVQSPLHF.

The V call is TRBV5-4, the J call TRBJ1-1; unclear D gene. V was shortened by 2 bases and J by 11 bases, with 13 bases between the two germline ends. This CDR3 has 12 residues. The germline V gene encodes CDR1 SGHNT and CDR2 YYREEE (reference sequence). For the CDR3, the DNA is TGTGCCAGCAGCTTACGAGCCCCCTGGGCTTTCTTT. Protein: CASSLRAPWAFF.

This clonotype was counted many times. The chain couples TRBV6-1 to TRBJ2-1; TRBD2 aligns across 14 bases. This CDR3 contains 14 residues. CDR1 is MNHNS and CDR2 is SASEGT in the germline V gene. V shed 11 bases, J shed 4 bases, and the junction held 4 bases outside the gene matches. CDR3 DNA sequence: TGTGCCTTAGGACTAGCGGGGGGTTACAATGAGCAGTTCTTC. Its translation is CALGLAGGYNEQFF.

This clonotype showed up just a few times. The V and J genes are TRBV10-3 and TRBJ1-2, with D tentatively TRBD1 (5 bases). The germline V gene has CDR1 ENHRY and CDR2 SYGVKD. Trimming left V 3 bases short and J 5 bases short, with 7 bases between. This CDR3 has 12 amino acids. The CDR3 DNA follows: TGTGCCATCAGTGACCAGGGTTATGGCTACACCTTC. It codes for CAISDQGYGYTF.

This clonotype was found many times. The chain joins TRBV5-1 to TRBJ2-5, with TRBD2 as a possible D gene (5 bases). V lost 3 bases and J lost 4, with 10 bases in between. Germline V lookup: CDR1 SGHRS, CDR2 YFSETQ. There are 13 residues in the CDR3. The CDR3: CASSSRGAETQYF. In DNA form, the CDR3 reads TGCGCCAGCAGCTCCCGGGGTGCAGAGACCCAGTACTTC.

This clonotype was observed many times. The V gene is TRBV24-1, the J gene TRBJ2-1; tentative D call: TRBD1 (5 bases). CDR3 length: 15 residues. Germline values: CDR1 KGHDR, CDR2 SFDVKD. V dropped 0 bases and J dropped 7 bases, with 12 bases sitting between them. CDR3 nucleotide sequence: TGTGCCACCAGTGATTTGTCCAGGGTGGGGAATGAGCAGTTCTTC. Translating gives CATSDLSRVGNEQFF.

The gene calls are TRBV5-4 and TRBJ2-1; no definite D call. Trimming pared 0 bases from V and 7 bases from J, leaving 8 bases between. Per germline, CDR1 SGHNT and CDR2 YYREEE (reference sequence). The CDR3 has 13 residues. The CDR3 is CASSLEAVNEQFF. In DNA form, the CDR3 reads TGTGCCAGCAGCTTGGAGGCAGTTAATGAGCAGTTCTTC.

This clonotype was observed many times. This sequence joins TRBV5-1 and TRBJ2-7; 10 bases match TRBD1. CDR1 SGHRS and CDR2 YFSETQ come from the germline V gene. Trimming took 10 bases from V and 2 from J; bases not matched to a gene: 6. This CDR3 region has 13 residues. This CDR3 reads CAGQGGSAYEQYV. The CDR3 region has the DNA TGCGCCGGACAGGGGGGATCTGCCTACGAGCAGTACGTC.

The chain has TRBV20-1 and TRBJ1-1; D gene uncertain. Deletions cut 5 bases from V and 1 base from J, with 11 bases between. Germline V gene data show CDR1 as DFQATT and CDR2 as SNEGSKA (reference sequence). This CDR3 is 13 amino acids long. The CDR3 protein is CSAPPMRNTEAFF. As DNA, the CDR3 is TGCAGTGCTCCCCCTATGCGGAACACTGAAGCTTTCTTT.

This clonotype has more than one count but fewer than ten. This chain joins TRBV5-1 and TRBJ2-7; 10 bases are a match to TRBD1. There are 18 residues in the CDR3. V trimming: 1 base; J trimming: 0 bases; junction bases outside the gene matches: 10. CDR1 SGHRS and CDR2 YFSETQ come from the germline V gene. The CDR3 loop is CASSLPETGGPTSYEQYF. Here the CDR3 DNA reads TGCGCCAGCAGCTTGCCCGAGACAGGGGGCCCAACCTCCTACGAGCAGTACTTC.